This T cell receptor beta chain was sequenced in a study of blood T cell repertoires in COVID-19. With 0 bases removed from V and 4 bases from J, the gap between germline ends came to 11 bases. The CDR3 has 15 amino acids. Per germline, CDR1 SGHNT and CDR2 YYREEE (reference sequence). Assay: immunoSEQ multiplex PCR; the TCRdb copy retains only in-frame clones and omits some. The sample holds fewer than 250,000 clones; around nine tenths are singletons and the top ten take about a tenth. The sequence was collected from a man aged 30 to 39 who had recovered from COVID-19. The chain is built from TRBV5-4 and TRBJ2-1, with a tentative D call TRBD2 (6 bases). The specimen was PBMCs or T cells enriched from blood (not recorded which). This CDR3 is CASSLGQGGYNEQFF. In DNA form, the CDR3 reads TGTGCCAGCAGCTTGGGGCAGGGAGGATACAATGAGCAGTTCTTC.